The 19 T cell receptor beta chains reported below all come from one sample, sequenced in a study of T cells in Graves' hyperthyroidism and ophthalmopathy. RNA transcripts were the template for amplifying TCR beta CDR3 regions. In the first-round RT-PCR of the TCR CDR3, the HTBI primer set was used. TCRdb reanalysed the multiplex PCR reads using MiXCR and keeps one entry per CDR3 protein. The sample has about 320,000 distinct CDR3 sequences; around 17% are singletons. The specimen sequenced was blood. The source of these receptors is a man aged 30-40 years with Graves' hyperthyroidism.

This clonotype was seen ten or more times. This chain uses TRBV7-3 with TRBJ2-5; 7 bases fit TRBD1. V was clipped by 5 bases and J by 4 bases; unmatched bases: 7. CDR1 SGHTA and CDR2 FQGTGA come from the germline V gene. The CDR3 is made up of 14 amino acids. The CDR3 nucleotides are TGTGCCAGCAGCGCCCAGGACAGGCGAGAGACCCAGTACTTC. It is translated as CASSAQDRRETQYF.

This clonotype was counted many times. Written as DNA, the CDR3 is TGTGCCAGCAGCTTAGTCGGACAGTCCTCTGGAAACACCATATATTTT. Encoded protein: CASSLVGQSSGNTIYF. The rearrangement uses TRBV11-2 and TRBJ1-3; maybe TRBD1 (6 bases). Germline CDR1 is SGHAT and CDR2 is FQNNGV. Trimming pared 1 base from V and 0 bases from J, leaving 10 bases between. The CDR3 has 16 amino acids. The full variable domain, with the rest looked up from reference TRBV11-2 and TRBJ1-3, is EAGVAQSPRYKIIEKRQSVAFWCNPISGHATLYWYQQILGQGPKLLIQFQNNGVVDDSQLPKDRFSAERLKGVDSTLKIQPAKLEDSAVYLCASSLVGQSSGNTIYFGEGSWLTVV.

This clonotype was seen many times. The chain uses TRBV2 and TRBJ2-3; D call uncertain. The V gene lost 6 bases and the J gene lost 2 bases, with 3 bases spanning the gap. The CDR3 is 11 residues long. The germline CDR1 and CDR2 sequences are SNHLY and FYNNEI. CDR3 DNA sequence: TGTGCCAGCAGCCCCACAGATACGCAGTATTTT. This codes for CASSPTDTQYF.

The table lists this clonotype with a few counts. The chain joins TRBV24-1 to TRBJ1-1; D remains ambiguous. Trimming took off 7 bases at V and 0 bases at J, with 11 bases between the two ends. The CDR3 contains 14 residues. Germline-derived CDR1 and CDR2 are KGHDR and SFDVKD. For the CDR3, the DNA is TGTGCCACCAGCCCAGGAGGTCTGAACACTGAAGCTTTCTTT. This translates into CATSPGGLNTEAFF.

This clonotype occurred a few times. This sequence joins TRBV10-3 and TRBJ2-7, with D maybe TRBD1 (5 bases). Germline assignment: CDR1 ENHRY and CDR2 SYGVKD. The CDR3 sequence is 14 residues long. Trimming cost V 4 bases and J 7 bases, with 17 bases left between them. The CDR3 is CAISGRQGLEEQYF. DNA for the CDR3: TGTGCCATCAGTGGAAGGCAGGGTCTGGAAGAGCAGTACTTC.

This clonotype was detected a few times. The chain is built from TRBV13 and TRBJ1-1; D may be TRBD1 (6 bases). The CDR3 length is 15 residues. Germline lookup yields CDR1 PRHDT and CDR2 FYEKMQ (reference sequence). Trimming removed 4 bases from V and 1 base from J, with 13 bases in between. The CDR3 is CASSSASTGNTEAFF. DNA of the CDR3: TGTGCCAGCAGCTCAGCGTCGACAGGGAACACTGAAGCTTTCTTT.

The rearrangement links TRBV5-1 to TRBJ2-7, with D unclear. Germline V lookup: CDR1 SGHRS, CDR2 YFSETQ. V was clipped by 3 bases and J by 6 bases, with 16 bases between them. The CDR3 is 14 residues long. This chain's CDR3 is CASSSEKVSGEQYF. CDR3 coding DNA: TGCGCCAGCAGCTCGGAGAAGGTTTCGGGCGAGCAGTACTTC.

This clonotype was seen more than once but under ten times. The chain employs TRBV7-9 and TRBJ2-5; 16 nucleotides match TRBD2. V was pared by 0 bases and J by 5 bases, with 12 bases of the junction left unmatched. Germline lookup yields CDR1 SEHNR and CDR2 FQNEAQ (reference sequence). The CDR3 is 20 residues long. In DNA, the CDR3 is TGTGCCAGCAGCTTAGCGCTGGGACTAGCGGGAGGGGTCCTTCCGGAGACCCAGTACTTC. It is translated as CASSLALGLAGGVLPETQYF.

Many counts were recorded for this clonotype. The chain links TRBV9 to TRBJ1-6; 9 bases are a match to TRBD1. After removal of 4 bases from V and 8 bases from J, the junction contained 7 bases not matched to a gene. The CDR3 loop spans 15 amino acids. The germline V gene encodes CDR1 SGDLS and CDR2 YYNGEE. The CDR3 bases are TGTGCCAGCAGCATTACAGGGGGCGAGGATTCACCCCTCCACTTT. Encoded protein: CASSITGGEDSPLHF.

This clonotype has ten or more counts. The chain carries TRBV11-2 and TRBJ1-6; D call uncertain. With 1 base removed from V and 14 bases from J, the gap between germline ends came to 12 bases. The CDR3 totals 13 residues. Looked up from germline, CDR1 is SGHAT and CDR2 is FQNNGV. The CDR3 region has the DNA TGTGCCAGCAGCTTAGGTGGCCCGTGGGCCCTCCACTTT. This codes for CASSLGGPWALHF.

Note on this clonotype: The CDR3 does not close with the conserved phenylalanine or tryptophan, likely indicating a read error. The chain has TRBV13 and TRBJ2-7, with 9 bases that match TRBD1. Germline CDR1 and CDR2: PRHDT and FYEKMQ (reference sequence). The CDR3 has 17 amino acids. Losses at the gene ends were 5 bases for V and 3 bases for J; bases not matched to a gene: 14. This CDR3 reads CASSHRSLRDRDYEQYS. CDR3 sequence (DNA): TGTGCCAGCAGCCATCGCAGCCTCCGGGACAGGGACTACGAGCAGTACTCC.

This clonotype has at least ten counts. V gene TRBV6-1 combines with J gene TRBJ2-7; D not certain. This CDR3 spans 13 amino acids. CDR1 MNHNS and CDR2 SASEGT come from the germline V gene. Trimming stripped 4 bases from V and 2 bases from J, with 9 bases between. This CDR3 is CASSATNTYEQYF. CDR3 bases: TGTGCCAGCAGTGCTACAAATACCTACGAGCAGTACTTC.

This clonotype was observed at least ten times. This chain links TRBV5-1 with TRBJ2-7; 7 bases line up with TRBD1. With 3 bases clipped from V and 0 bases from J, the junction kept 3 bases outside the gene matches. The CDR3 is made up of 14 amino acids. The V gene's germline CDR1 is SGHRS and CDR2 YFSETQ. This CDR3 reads CASSSGQVSYEQYF. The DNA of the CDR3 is TGCGCCAGCAGCTCCGGACAGGTCTCCTACGAGCAGTACTTC.

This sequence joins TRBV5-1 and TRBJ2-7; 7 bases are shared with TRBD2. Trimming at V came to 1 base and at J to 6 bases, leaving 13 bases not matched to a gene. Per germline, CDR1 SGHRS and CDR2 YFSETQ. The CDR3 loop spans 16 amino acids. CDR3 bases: TGCGCCAGCAGCTTGACGAGTGTACGAAGGGAGGGCGAGCAGTACTTC. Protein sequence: CASSLTSVRREGEQYF.

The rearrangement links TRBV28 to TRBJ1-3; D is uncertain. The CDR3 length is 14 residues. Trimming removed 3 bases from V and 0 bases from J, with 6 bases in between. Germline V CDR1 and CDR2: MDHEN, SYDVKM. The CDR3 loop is CASSFLDSGNTIYF. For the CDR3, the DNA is TGTGCCAGCAGTTTCCTCGACTCTGGAAACACCATATATTTT.

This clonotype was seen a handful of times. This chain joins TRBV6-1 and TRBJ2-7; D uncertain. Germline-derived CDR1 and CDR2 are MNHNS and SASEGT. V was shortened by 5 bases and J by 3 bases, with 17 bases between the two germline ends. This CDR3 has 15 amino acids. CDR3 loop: CASSYLSKLFYEQYF. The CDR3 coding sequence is TGTGCCAGCAGTTATTTATCTAAACTCTTCTACGAGCAGTACTTC.

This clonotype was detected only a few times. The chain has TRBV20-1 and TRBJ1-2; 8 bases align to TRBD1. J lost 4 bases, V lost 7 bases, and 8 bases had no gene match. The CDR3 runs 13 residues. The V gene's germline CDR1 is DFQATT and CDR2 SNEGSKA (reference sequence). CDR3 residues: CSVWARGLYGYTF. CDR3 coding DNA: TGCAGTGTTTGGGCCAGGGGGCTCTATGGCTACACCTTC.

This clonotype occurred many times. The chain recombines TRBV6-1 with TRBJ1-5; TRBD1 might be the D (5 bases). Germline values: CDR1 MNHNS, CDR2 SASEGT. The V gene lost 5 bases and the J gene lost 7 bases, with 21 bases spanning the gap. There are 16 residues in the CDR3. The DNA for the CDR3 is TGTGCCAGCAGTCCCGGAGGGGTGGGAAATTCCCAGCCCCAGCATTTT. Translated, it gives CASSPGGVGNSQPQHF.

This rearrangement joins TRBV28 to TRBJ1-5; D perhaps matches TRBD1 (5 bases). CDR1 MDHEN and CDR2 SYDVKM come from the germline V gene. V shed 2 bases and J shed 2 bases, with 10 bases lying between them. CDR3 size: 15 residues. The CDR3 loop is CASSLQGIGNQPQHF. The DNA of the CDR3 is TGTGCCAGCAGTTTACAGGGTATTGGCAATCAGCCCCAGCATTTT.